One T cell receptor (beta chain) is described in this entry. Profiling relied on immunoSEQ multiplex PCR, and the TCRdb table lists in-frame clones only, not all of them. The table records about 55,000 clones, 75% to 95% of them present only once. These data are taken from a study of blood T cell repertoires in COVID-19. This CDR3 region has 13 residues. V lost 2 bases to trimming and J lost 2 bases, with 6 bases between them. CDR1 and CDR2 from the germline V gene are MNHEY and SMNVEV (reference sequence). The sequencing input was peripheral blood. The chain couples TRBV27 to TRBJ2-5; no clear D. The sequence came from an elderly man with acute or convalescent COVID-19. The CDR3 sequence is CASSLTRQETQYF. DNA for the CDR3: TGTGCCAGCAGTTTAACAAGACAAGAGACCCAGTACTTC.